This T cell receptor beta chain derives from a study of cytomegalovirus exposure and HLA in healthy donors. On the study more broadly: The roughly 110 validation repertoires were reported in a later analysis to have been generated on the same platform as the roughly 720 first-cohort repertoires.

The table came from immunoSEQ multiplex PCR; TCRdb's copy has only in-frame clones and leaves some out. The sample shows approximately 120,000 clones, about nine tenths of them seen only once. There are 15 residues in the CDR3. In germline, CDR1 is SEHNR, CDR2 FQNEAQ (reference sequence). V lost 4 bases, J lost 4 bases, and 3 bases stayed unmatched. The sequence derives from a woman between 18 and 29 years old in good health and CMV-seronegative. Source material: PBMCs. The chain recombines TRBV7-9 with TRBJ1-3; 11 nucleotides match TRBD1. The CDR3 coding sequence is TGTGCCAGCAGCTCGGACAGGGGGCTAGGAAACACCATATATTTT. Translating it yields CASSSDRGLGNTIYF.